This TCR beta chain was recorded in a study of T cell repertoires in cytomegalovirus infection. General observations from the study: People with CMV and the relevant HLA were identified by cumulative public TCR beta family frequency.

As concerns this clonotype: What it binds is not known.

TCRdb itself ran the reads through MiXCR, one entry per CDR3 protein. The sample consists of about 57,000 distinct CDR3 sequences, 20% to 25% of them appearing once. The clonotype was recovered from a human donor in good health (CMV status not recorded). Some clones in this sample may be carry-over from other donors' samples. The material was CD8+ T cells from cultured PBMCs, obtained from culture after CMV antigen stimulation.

CDR3 sequence (DNA): TGTGCCAGCAGTTTAGCGGGGGGCTTCACAGATACGCAGTATTTT. This gives the protein CASSLAGGFTDTQYF. This chain links TRBV12-3 or TRBV12-4 with TRBJ2-3; D may correspond to TRBD1 or TRBD2 (6 bases each). Trimming stripped 0 bases from V and 2 bases from J, with 9 bases between. The CDR3 is 15 amino acids.